Shown below are 29 T cell receptor beta chains from a single sample sequenced in a study of blood T cell repertoires in COVID-19. Using immunoSEQ multiplex PCR, the repertoire was profiled, and TCRdb retains in-frame clones only, with some absent. The sample has 250,000 or so clones, roughly 85% seen once. The sample consisted of peripheral blood. The receptor source for this set is a woman in her 30s with active or convalescent COVID-19.

The chain combines TRBV7-2 with TRBJ2-4; 11 bases are a match to TRBD2. The CDR3 consists of 17 residues. The V segment lost 0 bases and the J segment 1 base; nucleotides outside the gene matches: 2. CDR1 is SGHTA and CDR2 is FQGNSA in the germline V gene. The CDR3 here is CASSLASSGGAKNIQYF. CDR3 coding DNA: TGTGCCAGCAGCTTAGCGTCTAGCGGGGGGGCCAAAAACATTCAGTACTTC.

The chain uses TRBV7-8 and TRBJ2-7, with D maybe TRBD2 (7 bases). The CDR3 is made up of 15 amino acids. Trimming shortened V by 2 bases and J by 4 bases, and 15 bases separated the two germline ends. From germline, CDR1 is SGHVS and CDR2 FQNEAQ. The CDR3: CASSLRGGGIYEQYF. The CDR3 DNA reads as TGTGCCAGCAGCTTAAGGGGGGGCGGTATTTACGAGCAGTACTTC.

The chain employs TRBV19 and TRBJ2-1; D is unclear. In germline, CDR1 is LNHDA, CDR2 SQIVND (reference sequence). This CDR3 comprises 13 residues. Trimming cost V 3 bases and J 6 bases, with 9 bases left between them. The CDR3 DNA reads TGTGCCAGTAGTATGAACGAGGTCAATGAGCAGTTCTTC. It encodes CASSMNEVNEQFF.

V usage is TRBV9 and J usage is TRBJ1-1; D gene unclear. The germline gives CDR1 SGDLS, CDR2 YYNGEE. The V and J ends lost 3 bases and 1 base respectively, with 10 bases between them. The CDR3 has 14 amino acids. CDR3 region: CASSEGDTNTEAFF. As DNA, the CDR3 is TGTGCCAGCAGCGAGGGAGACACGAACACTGAAGCTTTCTTT.

This chain connects TRBV2 to TRBJ1-2; 10 positions match TRBD1. The ends lost 6 bases at V and 4 bases at J; junction bases unmatched: 8. This CDR3 contains 15 residues. Germline V lookup: CDR1 SNHLY, CDR2 FYNNEI. The CDR3, as DNA: TGTGCCAGCAGACCGACGGGACAGGGGAGCTATGGCTACACCTTC. Its translation: CASRPTGQGSYGYTF.

The V call is TRBV7-8, the J call TRBJ1-2, with 7 bases identical to TRBD1. V lost 5 bases and J lost 3; bases outside the gene matches: 9. The CDR3 sequence is 15 residues long. The germline CDR1 and CDR2 sequences are SGHVS and FQNEAQ. The CDR3 protein is CASSRRQGLDYGYTF. DNA of the CDR3: TGTGCCAGCAGCAGACGACAGGGATTGGACTATGGCTACACCTTC.

The chain uses TRBV30 and TRBJ2-7; 7 bases agree with TRBD1. V trimming: 4 bases; J trimming: 3 bases; junction bases outside the gene matches: 6. The CDR3 loop spans 13 amino acids. Germline V lookup: CDR1 GTSNPN, CDR2 SVGIG (reference sequence). This CDR3 is CAWTSGTVYEQYF. CDR3 coding DNA: TGTGCCTGGACCTCCGGGACAGTCTACGAGCAGTACTTC.

J is TRBJ1-6 and V is TRBV7-9; possibly TRBD1 for D (6 bases). Germline CDR1 is SEHNR and CDR2 is FQNEAQ (reference sequence). Deletions cut 5 bases from V and 10 bases from J, with 12 bases between. This CDR3 is 13 amino acids long. The CDR3 bases are TGTGCCAGCAGCCGGGACACGGGGTCACCCCTCCACTTT. It codes for CASSRDTGSPLHF.

The V gene is TRBV30, the J gene TRBJ2-1; 7 bases are shared with TRBD2. Unmatched junction bases numbered 11, after V lost 2 bases and J lost 4 bases. Germline values: CDR1 GTSNPN, CDR2 SVGIG (reference sequence). This CDR3 spans 16 amino acids. The CDR3: CAWSTRAGVLYNEQFF. The CDR3 coding sequence is TGTGCCTGGAGTACGAGGGCGGGGGTACTTTACAATGAGCAGTTCTTC.

The rearrangement links TRBV11-3 to TRBJ1-1, with a tentative D call TRBD1 (5 bases). Trimming shortened V by 2 bases and J by 4 bases, and 8 bases separated the two germline ends. The CDR3 covers 13 residues. Germline CDR1 and CDR2: SGHNT and YENEEA. The CDR3 loop reads CASSLSGGTEAFF. The CDR3 DNA is TGTGCCAGCAGCTTATCCGGGGGCACTGAAGCTTTCTTT.

This clone was seen a handful of times. CDR3 nucleotide sequence: TGTGCCAGTACTGCGGGACAGGGGAATTCACCCCTCCACTTT. It yields the protein CASTAGQGNSPLHF. The chain has TRBV19 and TRBJ1-6, with 10 bases lining up with TRBD1. The CDR3 is made up of 14 amino acids. Looked up from germline, CDR1 is LNHDA and CDR2 is SQIVND (reference sequence). With 7 bases clipped from V and 7 bases from J, the junction kept 4 bases outside the gene matches.

In this sample, this clone turned up a few times. CDR3 region: CASRGQVNTEAFF. In nucleotides, the CDR3 is TGTGCCAGCAGGGGACAGGTAAACACTGAAGCTTTCTTT. This sequence joins TRBV6-4 and TRBJ1-1; TRBD1 matches at 8 bases. Trimming at V came to 6 bases and at J to 2 bases, leaving 2 bases not matched to a gene. CDR1 MRHNA and CDR2 SNTAGT come from the germline V gene. The CDR3 extends over 13 amino acids.

The CDR3 spells CASSPEDGMNTEAFF. CDR3 sequence (DNA): TGTGCCAGTAGCCCAGAGGACGGGATGAACACTGAAGCTTTCTTT. The chain couples TRBV19 to TRBJ1-1; D unclear. Germline-derived CDR1 and CDR2 are LNHDA and SQIVND (reference sequence). The CDR3 runs to 15 residues. V lost 6 bases to trimming and J lost 0 bases, with 14 bases between them.

V gene TRBV6-5 combines with J gene TRBJ2-7; 7 bases line up with TRBD1. Trimming took 6 bases from V and 5 from J; bases not matched to a gene: 10. This CDR3 spans 14 amino acids. Germline CDR1 and CDR2: MNHEY and SVGAGI. Here the CDR3 DNA reads TGTGCCAGCAGGGGCGACAGGGAGCTGGACGAGCAGTACTTC. It encodes CASRGDRELDEQYF.

The V gene is TRBV7-3, the J gene TRBJ2-5; D is possibly TRBD2 (5 bases). V was pared by 5 bases and J by 5 bases, with 12 bases between. CDR1 is SGHTA, CDR2 FQGTGA, per germline. The CDR3 has 13 residues. Here the CDR3 reads CASSLLAQETQYF. The CDR3 coding sequence is TGTGCCAGCAGCCTCCTAGCCCAGGAGACCCAGTACTTC. Looking up the rest from reference TRBV7-3 and TRBJ2-5 gives the full variable domain: GAGVSQTPSNKVTEKGKYVELRCDPISGHTALYWYRQSLGQGPEFLIYFQGTGAADDSGLPNDRFFAVRPEGSVSTLKIQRTERGDSAVYLCASSLLAQETQYFGPGTRLLVL.

V usage is TRBV15 and J usage is TRBJ1-2, with a possible D match to TRBD1 (5 bases). V lost 4 bases to trimming and J lost 3 bases, with 12 bases between them. This CDR3 spans 14 amino acids. CDR1 and CDR2 from the germline V gene are LNHNV and YYDKDF (reference sequence). CDR3 bases: TGTGCCACCAGCATTTCCCAGGGCCACTATGGCTACACCTTC. Protein: CATSISQGHYGYTF. The whole variable domain, filled in from reference TRBV15 and TRBJ1-2, reads DAMVIQNPRYQVTQFGKPVTLSCSQTLNHNVMYWYQQKSSQAPKLLFHYYDKDFNNEADTPDNFQSRRPNTSFCFLDIRSPGLGDTAMYLCATSISQGHYGYTFGSGTRLTVV.

The chain joins TRBV7-9 to TRBJ2-5; perhaps TRBD1 as D (5 bases). The CDR3 runs to 15 residues. CDR1 is SEHNR, CDR2 FQNEAQ, per germline (reference sequence). V shed 5 bases and J shed 14 bases, with 27 bases lying between them. The CDR3 DNA follows: TGTGCCAGCAGCCCAGGGAACGGGCTACAGAACCGCGAATACTTC. Its translation: CASSPGNGLQNREYF.

The genes are TRBV4-3 and TRBJ2-3; 9 bases are shared with TRBD2. Germline CDR1 and CDR2: LGHNA and YSLEER. The CDR3 covers 16 residues. The J segment lost 6 bases and the V segment lost 4 bases, leaving 11 bases of the junction unmatched. CDR3 amino acids: CASSLSGLAGPDTQYF. The CDR3 nucleotides are TGCGCCAGCAGCCTCTCGGGGCTAGCGGGGCCGGATACGCAGTATTTT.

The chain joins TRBV2 to TRBJ2-5; D possibly corresponds to TRBD2 (6 bases). The CDR3 has 14 amino acids. V was clipped by 6 bases and J by 4 bases, with 15 bases between them. Looked up from germline, CDR1 is SNHLY and CDR2 is FYNNEI. Written as DNA, the CDR3 is TGTGCCAGCAGGGGTAAGGGGCGGGGAGAGACCCAGTACTTC. It is translated as CASRGKGRGETQYF.

The chain links TRBV7-2 to TRBJ2-3, with D perhaps TRBD2 (6 bases). The CDR3 loop spans 16 amino acids. Germline V gene data show CDR1 as SGHTA and CDR2 as FQGNSA. The ends were cut back, 5 bases at V and 6 bases at J, with 21 bases in the middle. DNA for the CDR3: TGTGCCAGCAGCCCGCGTCTAGGAGCGGGCGGGGATACGCAGTATTTT. Translation gives CASSPRLGAGGDTQYF.

This clone is a singleton in its sample. This chain links TRBV4-3 with TRBJ1-2; 7 bases line up with TRBD1. The CDR3 runs 14 residues. The V gene end was trimmed by 4 bases and the J gene end by 4 bases; junction bases not matched to a gene: 6. From germline, CDR1 is LGHNA and CDR2 YSLEER. The CDR3: CASSRPGQVYGYTF. CDR3 DNA sequence: TGCGCCAGCAGCCGACCAGGACAGGTCTATGGCTACACCTTC.

The chain uses TRBV5-1 and TRBJ1-6; 7 bases are a match to TRBD1. V lost 0 bases to trimming and J lost 7 bases; unmatched junction nucleotides: 7. This CDR3 has 16 residues. Germline CDR1 is SGHRS and CDR2 is YFSETQ. This CDR3 reads CASSLGLDRSNSPLHF. The CDR3 coding sequence is TGCGCCAGCAGCTTGGGGTTGGACAGGTCAAATTCACCCCTCCACTTT.

The chain uses TRBV13 and TRBJ1-2; TRBD1 matches 7 bases. V lost 0 bases and J lost 6; bases outside the gene matches: 7. The CDR3 runs 15 residues. Germline V gene lookup returns CDR1 PRHDT and CDR2 FYEKMQ (reference sequence). The CDR3 nucleotides are TGTGCCAGCAGCTTAGGGACAGGGTTCGTAGATGGCTACACCTTC. It specifies CASSLGTGFVDGYTF.

This clone was detected only a few times. The chain joins TRBV5-1 to TRBJ1-3; D perhaps matches TRBD1 (6 bases). Germline V lookup: CDR1 SGHRS, CDR2 YFSETQ. V lost 4 bases, J lost 0 bases, and 14 bases lay in between. The CDR3 length is 16 residues. The CDR3 DNA reads TGCGCCAGCAGCGTGGGGACACCGACCTCTGGAAACACCATATATTTT. Translation gives CASSVGTPTSGNTIYF.

The table lists this clone with a few counts. The chain joins TRBV19 to TRBJ2-1, with 11 bases aligning to TRBD2. V dropped 4 bases and J dropped 6; count of bases not matched to a gene: 8. The length of the CDR3 is 16 residues. Germline loops: CDR1 LNHDA, CDR2 SQIVND (reference sequence). CDR3 loop: CASSTGSSGGFNEQFF. The CDR3, as DNA: TGTGCCAGTAGTACCGGCTCTAGCGGGGGGTTCAATGAGCAGTTCTTC. The full variable domain, in which reference TRBV19 and TRBJ2-1 provide the parts outside the CDR3, is DGGITQSPKYLFRKEGQNVTLSCEQNLNHDAMYWYRQDPGQGLRLIYYSQIVNDFQKGDIAEGYSVSREKKESFPLTVTSAQKNPTAFYLCASSTGSSGGFNEQFFGPGTRLTVL.

The rearrangement links TRBV28 to TRBJ2-2; TRBD1 aligns across 11 bases. CDR3 length: 16 amino acids. V dropped 3 bases and J dropped 4; count of bases not matched to a gene: 4. Germline CDR1 reads MDHEN; CDR2 reads SYDVKM. The CDR3 sequence is CASSFSGTGGTGELFF. The CDR3 DNA is TGTGCCAGCAGTTTTAGTGGGACAGGGGGCACCGGGGAGCTGTTTTTT.

The genes are TRBV19 and TRBJ2-5, with D perhaps matching TRBD2 (6 bases). Germline CDR1 reads LNHDA; CDR2 reads SQIVND (reference sequence). The CDR3 is 11 amino acids. The V end lost 6 bases, the J end lost 9 bases, and 11 bases lay between the germline ends. The CDR3 DNA sequence: TGTGCCAGTAGGGCGGGGCCCTCCCAGTACTTC. It is translated as CASRAGPSQYF.

The chain recombines TRBV10-3 with TRBJ1-5; maybe TRBD1 (6 bases). The V end was cut by 3 bases, the J end by 1 base, with 16 bases between. Germline lookup yields CDR1 ENHRY and CDR2 SYGVKD. The CDR3 spans 17 residues. CDR3 in amino acids: CAISDRPQGKSNQPQHF. CDR3 DNA sequence: TGTGCCATCAGTGACCGCCCGCAGGGGAAGAGCAATCAGCCCCAGCATTTT.

The chain is built from TRBV25-1 and TRBJ1-1, with D tentatively TRBD1 (5 bases). The V and J ends lost 4 bases and 3 bases respectively, with 12 bases between them. The CDR3 length is 14 residues. Germline V CDR1 and CDR2: MGHDK, SYGVNS. CDR3 region: CASSGLGLYTEAFF. The CDR3 coding sequence is TGTGCCAGCAGTGGGCTGGGACTCTACACTGAAGCTTTCTTT.